One sample yielded the 23 T cell receptor beta chains listed below, sequenced in a study of T cell responses to AZD1222 COVID-19 vaccine. TCRdb's table, derived via immunoSEQ multiplex PCR, lists solely in-frame clones and lacks some. The sample lists about 140,000 clones; 70% to 90% were seen once. The sequencing used peripheral blood, collected on day 0 of AZD1222 vaccination. These TCRs come from an adult in good health.

This chain uses TRBV11-1 with TRBJ2-3; 10 bases agree with TRBD2. With 6 bases clipped from V and 3 bases from J, the junction kept 6 bases outside the gene matches. The CDR3 sequence is 15 residues long. CDR1 is SGHAT, CDR2 FQDESV, per germline (reference sequence). The CDR3 DNA reads TGTGCCAGCAGTAGCGGGGGGAGAAGGACAGATACGCAGTATTTT. Translated, it gives CASSSGGRRTDTQYF.

V and J are TRBV7-8 and TRBJ1-5; 10 bases are shared with TRBD1. Germline V gene sequence: CDR1 SGHVS, CDR2 FQNEAQ. V trimming: 0 bases; J trimming: 3 bases; junction bases outside the gene matches: 2. There are 16 residues in the CDR3. The CDR3 bases are TGTGCCAGCAGCTTAGCGACAGGGGGCTTCAATCAGCCCCAGCATTTT. Residues: CASSLATGGFNQPQHF.

The chain is built from TRBV11-3 and TRBJ2-7; tentatively, D is TRBD1 (6 bases). Germline V gene lookup returns CDR1 SGHNT and CDR2 YENEEA. With 3 bases removed from V and 2 bases from J, the gap between germline ends came to 8 bases. This CDR3 contains 13 residues. The CDR3 protein is CASSFDRTYEQYF. DNA of the CDR3: TGTGCCAGCAGCTTCGACAGGACCTACGAGCAGTACTTC.

V gene TRBV7-9 combines with J gene TRBJ1-2, with TRBD1 identical over 11 bases. J gave up 4 bases and V 5 bases, and 3 bases lay outside the gene matches. Germline values: CDR1 SEHNR, CDR2 FQNEAQ (reference sequence). CDR3 length: 14 amino acids. The CDR3 DNA reads as TGTGCCAGCAGCGGGACAGGGGGGTCCTATGGCTACACCTTC. Translating it yields CASSGTGGSYGYTF. The full variable domain, rest sourced from reference TRBV7-9 and TRBJ1-2, is DTGVSQNPRHKITKRGQNVTFRCDPISEHNRLYWYRQTLGQGPEFLTYFQNEAQLEKSRLLSDRFSAERPKGSFSTLEIQRTEQGDSAMYLCASSGTGGSYGYTFGSGTRLTVV.

The chain employs TRBV12-3 or TRBV12-4 and TRBJ1-2, with a possible D match to TRBD1 (5 bases). The V and J ends lost 2 bases and 8 bases respectively, with 9 bases between them. The CDR3 contains 12 residues. CDR3 DNA: TGTGCCAGCAGTTTAATTAGGGACGGCTACACCTTC. Amino acids: CASSLIRDGYTF.

V usage is TRBV7-9 and J usage is TRBJ1-1; a possible D gene is TRBD1 (5 bases). V lost 2 bases to trimming and J lost 0 bases, with 13 bases between them. Germline-derived CDR1 and CDR2 are SEHNR and FQNEAQ (reference sequence). This CDR3 region has 16 residues. The CDR3 DNA is TGTGCCAGCAGCTTATTCGGGGCCCTTATGAACACTGAAGCTTTCTTT. Translation: CASSLFGALMNTEAFF.

The V gene is TRBV28, the J gene TRBJ1-4, with 12 bases fitting TRBD1. In germline, CDR1 is MDHEN, CDR2 SYDVKM. CDR3 length: 14 residues. V was pared by 6 bases and J by 8 bases, with 4 bases of the junction left unmatched. CDR3 residues: CASRGQGAGEKLFF. In DNA form, the CDR3 reads TGTGCCAGCAGGGGACAGGGGGCAGGGGAAAAACTGTTTTTT.

J is TRBJ2-1 and V is TRBV12-1. TRBV12-1 is a documented pseudogene. CDR3 length: 14 amino acids. The CDR3: CARWIPLANNEQFF. The CDR3 DNA is TGTGCCAGATGGATACCCCTGGCCAACAATGAGCAGTTCTTC.

J is TRBJ1-1 and V is TRBV5-6; the D is unclear. Deletions cut 3 bases from V and 9 bases from J, with 12 bases between. Looked up from germline, CDR1 is SGHDT and CDR2 is YYEEEE. The CDR3 consists of 12 residues. The CDR3 here is CASSSSLLKAFF. CDR3 DNA sequence: TGTGCCAGCAGCTCAAGTCTGCTCAAAGCTTTCTTT.

The chain joins TRBV7-2 to TRBJ2-7, with TRBD1 matching over 9 bases. With V trimmed by 5 bases and J by 1 base, 18 bases remained unmatched. The CDR3 extends over 19 amino acids. Looked up from germline, CDR1 is SGHTA and CDR2 is FQGNSA. CDR3 loop: CASSHPAGTGNFHSYEQYF. The CDR3, as DNA: TGTGCCAGCAGCCATCCAGCGGGGACAGGGAACTTTCATTCCTACGAGCAGTACTTC.

This clone has a handful of counts. The chain combines TRBV6-2 or TRBV6-3 with TRBJ1-6; 9 nucleotides align to TRBD1. CDR3 length: 15 amino acids. V trimming: 4 bases; J trimming: 5 bases; junction bases outside the gene matches: 3. Germline CDR1 MNHEY, CDR2 SVGEGT. The CDR3 nucleotides are TGTGCCAGCAGTTCGGGACAGGGCAATAATTCACCCCTCCACTTT. Its translation: CASSSGQGNNSPLHF.

The rearrangement uses TRBV19 and TRBJ2-1; D might be TRBD2 (6 bases). V lost 6 bases to trimming and J lost 10 bases, with 16 bases between them. Germline V gene lookup returns CDR1 LNHDA and CDR2 SQIVND (reference sequence). CDR3 size: 13 residues. In nucleotides, the CDR3 is TGTGCCAGTAGGGTGACTAGTTCCAAGGAGCAGTTCTTC. Translation gives CASRVTSSKEQFF.

The chain employs TRBV19 and TRBJ1-1; possibly TRBD1 for D (6 bases). The germline V gene has CDR1 LNHDA and CDR2 SQIVND (reference sequence). Deletions cut 6 bases from V and 4 bases from J, with 21 bases between. The CDR3 has 16 residues. The CDR3 sequence is CASRQGSALAGTEAFF. The CDR3 nucleotides read TGTGCCAGTAGACAGGGATCCGCTCTTGCCGGCACTGAAGCTTTCTTT.

This chain links TRBV7-2 with TRBJ1-2, with TRBD1 identical over 9 bases. Trimming took 5 bases from V and 5 from J; bases not matched to a gene: 9. CDR1 and CDR2 from the germline V gene are SGHTA and FQGNSA. The CDR3 is made up of 15 amino acids. The CDR3 protein is CASSPRPGQGYGYTF. CDR3 nucleotide sequence: TGTGCCAGCAGCCCAAGACCGGGACAGGGATATGGCTACACCTTC.

V is TRBV27 and J is TRBJ2-7; TRBD1 agrees at 8 bases. CDR1 and CDR2 from the germline V gene are MNHEY and SMNVEV (reference sequence). The V gene end was trimmed by 6 bases and the J gene end by 0 bases; junction bases not matched to a gene: 13. CDR3 length equals 17 residues. The DNA of the CDR3 is TGTGCCAGCAGAGCACCCCCCCGGGACAGGACCTCCTACGAGCAGTACTTC. Its translation is CASRAPPRDRTSYEQYF.

This chain connects TRBV20-1 to TRBJ1-6; no reliable D call. The CDR3 spans 13 residues. The germline V and J ends were trimmed by 3 bases and 8 bases, with 11 bases remaining between them. The germline V gene has CDR1 DFQATT and CDR2 SNEGSKA (reference sequence). The CDR3 sequence: CSASGQSHSPLHF. The DNA for the CDR3 is TGCAGTGCTAGTGGCCAGTCCCATTCACCCCTCCACTTT.

V and J are TRBV29-1 and TRBJ2-7, with 9 bases that match TRBD2. The CDR3 loop spans 14 amino acids. Germline V CDR1 and CDR2: SQVTM, ANQGSEA. Germline trimming cut 4 bases from V and 3 bases from J; bases unmatched to any gene: 7. The CDR3 loop is CSVVMLAGYYEQYF. The CDR3 bases are TGCAGCGTTGTTATGCTAGCGGGATACTACGAGCAGTACTTC.

The rearrangement links TRBV7-9 to TRBJ1-2, with no clear D. Germline-derived CDR1 and CDR2 are SEHNR and FQNEAQ (reference sequence). The CDR3 consists of 13 residues. V was clipped by 5 bases and J by 0 bases, with 7 bases between them. This chain's CDR3 is CASSPASNYGYTF. The DNA of the CDR3 is TGTGCCAGCAGCCCGGCCTCTAACTATGGCTACACCTTC.

This chain joins TRBV5-1 and TRBJ1-1; 9 bases line up with TRBD1. This CDR3 contains 13 residues. Germline V gene sequence: CDR1 SGHRS, CDR2 YFSETQ. With V trimmed by 3 bases and J by 5 bases, 2 bases remained unmatched. The CDR3 DNA reads as TGCGCCAGCAGCTGGACAGGGGATACTGAAGCTTTCTTT. Its translation is CASSWTGDTEAFF. The full variable domain, with the rest looked up from reference TRBV5-1 and TRBJ1-1, is KAGVTQTPRYLIKTRGQQVTLSCSPISGHRSVSWYQQTPGQGLQFLFEYFSETQRNKGNFPGRFSGRQFSNSRSEMNVSTLELGDSALYLCASSWTGDTEAFFGQGTRLTVV.

The genes are TRBV6-4 and TRBJ2-1, with a weak D call TRBD2 (7 bases). Trimming took off 3 bases at V and 0 bases at J, with 21 bases between the two ends. Germline assignment: CDR1 MRHNA and CDR2 SNTAGT. CDR3 length equals 19 residues. The CDR3 sequence: CASSEIFRRGPSSYNEQFF. CDR3 nucleotides: TGTGCCAGCAGTGAAATTTTTAGGCGGGGGCCAAGCTCCTACAATGAGCAGTTCTTC.

The chain employs TRBV2 and TRBJ1-3, with 10 bases lining up with TRBD1. The CDR3 loop spans 17 amino acids. Germline CDR1 is SNHLY and CDR2 is FYNNEI. The J segment lost 0 bases and the V segment lost 6 bases, leaving 8 bases of the junction unmatched. This chain's CDR3 is CASRPGQGPVSGNTIYF. The CDR3 region has the DNA TGTGCCAGCAGACCGGGACAGGGGCCCGTCTCTGGAAACACCATATATTTT.

This chain connects TRBV5-4 to TRBJ1-1; TRBD1 matches 8 bases. The ends lost 0 bases at V and 5 bases at J; junction bases unmatched: 12. The CDR3 sequence is 17 residues long. Looked up from germline, CDR1 is SGHNT and CDR2 is YYREEE (reference sequence). The CDR3 is CASSLEAGGRGLTEAFF. The CDR3 nucleotides read TGTGCCAGCAGCTTGGAGGCCGGCGGCAGGGGGCTAACTGAAGCTTTCTTT.

The J gene is TRBJ2-7, the V gene TRBV12-3 or TRBV12-4, with no clear D. Trimming took off 2 bases at V and 3 bases at J, with 5 bases between the two ends. This CDR3 contains 12 residues. In nucleotides, the CDR3 is TGTGCCAGCAGTTTAAAGGGCTACGAGCAGTACTTC. It yields the protein CASSLKGYEQYF.